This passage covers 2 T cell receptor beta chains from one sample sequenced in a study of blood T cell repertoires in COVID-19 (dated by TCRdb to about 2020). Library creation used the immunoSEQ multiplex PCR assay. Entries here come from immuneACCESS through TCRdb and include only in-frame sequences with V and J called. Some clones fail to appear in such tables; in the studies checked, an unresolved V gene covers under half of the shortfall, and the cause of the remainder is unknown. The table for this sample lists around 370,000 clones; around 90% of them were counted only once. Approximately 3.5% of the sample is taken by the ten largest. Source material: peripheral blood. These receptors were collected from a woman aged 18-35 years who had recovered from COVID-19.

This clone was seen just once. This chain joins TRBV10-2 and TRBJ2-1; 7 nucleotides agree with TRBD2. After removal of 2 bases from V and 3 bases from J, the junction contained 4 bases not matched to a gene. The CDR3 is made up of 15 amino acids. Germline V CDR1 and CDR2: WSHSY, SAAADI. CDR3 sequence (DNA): TGCGCCAGCAGTGAGGGACTAGGTTTCTACAATGAGCAGTTCTTC. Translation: CASSEGLGFYNEQFF.

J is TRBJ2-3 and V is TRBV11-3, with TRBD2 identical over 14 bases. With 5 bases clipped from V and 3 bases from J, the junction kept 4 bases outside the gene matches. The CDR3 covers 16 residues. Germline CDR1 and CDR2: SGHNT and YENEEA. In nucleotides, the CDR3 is TGTGCCAGCAGCCTCCGACTAGCGGGAGGGACAGATACGCAGTATTTT. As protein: CASSLRLAGGTDTQYF.